The 5 T cell receptor beta chains listed next were all sequenced from one sample in a study of blood T cells in healthy people across ages. Sample-barcoded 5' priming and a J-beta primer mix drove a second PCR of 7 to 11 cycles. Each CDR3 protein is one row after TCRdb ran MiXCR on the 5' RACE reads. The repertoire consists of hundreds of thousands of distinct CDR3 sequences, with 20% to 30% occurring once and the leading ten covering 9% to 9.5%. This sample was shared with a second study, whose subject was T cells of mothers and their children.

The sequenced sample was blood. The receptors derive from a boy younger than 18 in good health.

This CDR3 is CASSQEGGWNTEAFF. CDR3 coding DNA: TGCGCCAGCAGCCAAGAAGGGGGTTGGAACACTGAAGCTTTCTTT. This sequence joins TRBV4-1 and TRBJ1-1; perhaps TRBD1 as D (6 bases). With 0 bases removed from V and 1 base from J, the gap between germline ends came to 9 bases. The CDR3 covers 15 residues. Germline assignment: CDR1 MGHRA and CDR2 YSYEKL.

The chain recombines TRBV4-1 with TRBJ2-7; no clear D. Trimming pared 3 bases from V and 0 bases from J, leaving 12 bases between. The CDR3 has 15 residues. In germline, CDR1 is MGHRA, CDR2 YSYEKL. CDR3 residues: CASSHRAAVSYEQYF. In DNA, the CDR3 is TGCGCCAGCAGCCACCGGGCGGCAGTCTCCTACGAGCAGTACTTC.

V gene TRBV5-4 combines with J gene TRBJ2-1; tentative D call: TRBD2 (6 bases). Trimming left V 5 bases short and J 5 bases short, with 17 bases between. Germline V gene lookup returns CDR1 SGHNT and CDR2 YYREEE (reference sequence). CDR3 length: 15 residues. The CDR3 DNA reads TGTGCCAGCAGACCCCCAGCTAGCGCTAACAATGAGCAGTTCTTC. It translates to CASRPPASANNEQFF. Together with reference TRBV5-4 and TRBJ2-1, the CDR3 gives the full variable domain: ETGVTQSPTHLIKTRGQQVTLRCSSQSGHNTVSWYQQALGQGPQFIFQYYREEENGRGNFPPRFSGLQFPNYSSELNVNALELDDSALYLCASRPPASANNEQFFGPGTRLTVL.

The genes are TRBV5-1 and TRBJ2-7; D unresolved. V shed 2 bases and J shed 0 bases, with 12 bases lying between them. The germline CDR1 and CDR2 sequences are SGHRS and YFSETQ. The length of the CDR3 is 15 residues. CDR3 loop: CASSFGGSLSYEQYF. CDR3 DNA sequence: TGCGCCAGCAGCTTCGGTGGATCCCTCTCCTACGAGCAGTACTTC.

The CDR3 is CASSLARHTQYF. The CDR3 DNA sequence: TGTGCCAGCAGTTTAGCCCGTCATACGCAGTATTTT. The gene calls are TRBV28 and TRBJ2-3; the D is unclear. In germline, CDR1 is MDHEN, CDR2 SYDVKM. V lost 2 bases and J 7 bases, leaving 7 bases between the germline ends. The CDR3 consists of 12 residues.